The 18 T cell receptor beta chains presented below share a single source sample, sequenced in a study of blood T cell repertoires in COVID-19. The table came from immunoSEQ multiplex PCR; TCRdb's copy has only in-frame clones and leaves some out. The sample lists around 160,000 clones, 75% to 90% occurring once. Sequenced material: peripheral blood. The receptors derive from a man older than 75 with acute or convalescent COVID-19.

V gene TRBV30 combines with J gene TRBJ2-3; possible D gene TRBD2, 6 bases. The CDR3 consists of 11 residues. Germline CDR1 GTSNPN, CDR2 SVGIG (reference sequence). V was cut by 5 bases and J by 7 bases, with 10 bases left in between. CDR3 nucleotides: TGTGCCTGGGAACTAGCAAATACGCAGTATTTT. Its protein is CAWELANTQYF.

The CDR3 region has the DNA TGTGCCAGCAGTGCGGACAGGGATGGCGGCTACACCTTC. It is translated as CASSADRDGGYTF. The rearrangement links TRBV6-4 to TRBJ1-2; 8 bases line up with TRBD1. Germline V CDR1 and CDR2: MRHNA, SNTAGT. Unmatched junction bases numbered 6, after V lost 4 bases and J lost 8 bases. This CDR3 has 13 amino acids.

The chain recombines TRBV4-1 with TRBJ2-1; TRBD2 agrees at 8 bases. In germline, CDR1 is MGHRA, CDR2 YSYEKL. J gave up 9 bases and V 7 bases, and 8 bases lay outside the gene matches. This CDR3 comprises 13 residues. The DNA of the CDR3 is TGCGCCAGCACAGCGGGGGTCCGGGGTGAGCAGTTCTTC. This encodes CASTAGVRGEQFF.

The CDR3 protein is CASKRQGGTGELFF. As DNA, the CDR3 is TGTGCCAGCAAGAGACAGGGAGGCACCGGGGAGCTGTTTTTT. This chain connects TRBV28 to TRBJ2-2, with a weak D call TRBD1 (7 bases). Germline CDR1 MDHEN, CDR2 SYDVKM. Trimming took off 7 bases at V and 4 bases at J, with 13 bases between the two ends. CDR3 size: 14 residues. Full variable domain (missing parts from reference TRBV28 and TRBJ2-2): DVKVTQSSRYLVKRTGEKVFLECVQDMDHENMFWYRQDPGLGLRLIYFSYDVKMKEKGDIPEGYSVSREKKERFSLILESASTNQTSMYLCASKRQGGTGELFFGEGSRLTVL.

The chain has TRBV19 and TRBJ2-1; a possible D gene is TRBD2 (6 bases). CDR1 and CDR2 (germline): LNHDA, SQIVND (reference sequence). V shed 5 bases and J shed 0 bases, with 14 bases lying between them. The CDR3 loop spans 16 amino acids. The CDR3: CASSRFGGTSYNEQFF. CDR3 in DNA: TGTGCCAGTAGTCGGTTCGGCGGGACCTCCTACAATGAGCAGTTCTTC.

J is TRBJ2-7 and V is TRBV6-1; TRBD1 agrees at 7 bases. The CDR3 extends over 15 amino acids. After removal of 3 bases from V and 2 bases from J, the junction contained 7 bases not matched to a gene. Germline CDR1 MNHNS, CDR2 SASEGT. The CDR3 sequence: CASSEQGVIPYEQYF. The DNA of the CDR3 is TGTGCCAGCAGTGAGCAGGGGGTGATTCCCTACGAGCAGTACTTC.

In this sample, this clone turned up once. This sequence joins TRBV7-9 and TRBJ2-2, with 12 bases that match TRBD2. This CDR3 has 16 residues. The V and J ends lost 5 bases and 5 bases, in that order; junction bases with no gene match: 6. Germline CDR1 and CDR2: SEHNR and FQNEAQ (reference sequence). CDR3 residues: CASSSGTSGYTGELFF. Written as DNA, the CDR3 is TGTGCCAGCAGCAGCGGGACTAGCGGGTATACCGGGGAGCTGTTTTTT.

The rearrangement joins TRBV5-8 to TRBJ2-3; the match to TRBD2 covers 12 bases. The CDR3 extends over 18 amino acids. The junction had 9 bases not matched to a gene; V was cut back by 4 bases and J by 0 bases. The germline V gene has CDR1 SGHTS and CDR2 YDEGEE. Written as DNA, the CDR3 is TGTGCCAGCAGCAGAGGACTAGCGGGGACCCTTAGCACAGATACGCAGTATTTT. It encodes CASSRGLAGTLSTDTQYF. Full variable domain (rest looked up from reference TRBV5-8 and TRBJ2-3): EAGVTQSPTHLIKTRGQQATLRCSPISGHTSVYWYQQALGLGLQFLLWYDEGEERNRGNFPPRFSGRQFPNYSSELNVNALELEDSALYLCASSRGLAGTLSTDTQYFGPGTRLTVL.

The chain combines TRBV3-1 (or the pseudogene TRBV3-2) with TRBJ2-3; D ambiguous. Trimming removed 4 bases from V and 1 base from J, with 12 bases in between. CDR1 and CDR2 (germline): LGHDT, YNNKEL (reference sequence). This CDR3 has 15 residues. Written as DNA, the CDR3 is TGTGCCAGCAGCCGGGTTATGACTCGCACAGATACGCAGTATTTT. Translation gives CASSRVMTRTDTQYF.

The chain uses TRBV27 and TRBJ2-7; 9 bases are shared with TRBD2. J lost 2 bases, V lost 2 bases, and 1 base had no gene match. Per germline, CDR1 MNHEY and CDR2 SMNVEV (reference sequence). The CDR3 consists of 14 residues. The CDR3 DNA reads TGTGCCAGCAGTTTACTAGCGGGAACCTACGAGCAGTACTTC. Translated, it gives CASSLLAGTYEQYF.

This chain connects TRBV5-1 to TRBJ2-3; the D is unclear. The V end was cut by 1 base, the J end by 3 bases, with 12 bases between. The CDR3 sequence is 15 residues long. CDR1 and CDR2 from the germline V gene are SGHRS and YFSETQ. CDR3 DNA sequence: TGCGCCAGCAGCTTGATCGTCTCGCAGACAGATACGCAGTATTTT. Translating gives CASSLIVSQTDTQYF.

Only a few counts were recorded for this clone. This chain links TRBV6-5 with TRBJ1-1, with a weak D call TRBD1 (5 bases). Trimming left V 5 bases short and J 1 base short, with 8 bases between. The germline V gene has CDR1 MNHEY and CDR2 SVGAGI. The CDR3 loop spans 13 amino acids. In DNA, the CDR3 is TGTGCCAGCAGTCCCGGACAGAACACTGAAGCTTTCTTT. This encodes CASSPGQNTEAFF.

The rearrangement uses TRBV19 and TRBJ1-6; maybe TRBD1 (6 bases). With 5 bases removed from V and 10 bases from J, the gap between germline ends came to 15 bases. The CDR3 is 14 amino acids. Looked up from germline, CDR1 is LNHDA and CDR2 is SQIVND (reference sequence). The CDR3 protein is CASSATGIASPLHF. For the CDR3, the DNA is TGTGCCAGTAGTGCAACAGGGATAGCATCACCCCTCCACTTT.

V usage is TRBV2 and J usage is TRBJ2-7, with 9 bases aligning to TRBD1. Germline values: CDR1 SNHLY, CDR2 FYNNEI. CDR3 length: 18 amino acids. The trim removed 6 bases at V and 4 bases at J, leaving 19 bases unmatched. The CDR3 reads CASSLTFSGQGRSYEQYF. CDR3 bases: TGTGCCAGCAGCCTCACCTTTTCAGGACAGGGGCGATCATACGAGCAGTACTTC.

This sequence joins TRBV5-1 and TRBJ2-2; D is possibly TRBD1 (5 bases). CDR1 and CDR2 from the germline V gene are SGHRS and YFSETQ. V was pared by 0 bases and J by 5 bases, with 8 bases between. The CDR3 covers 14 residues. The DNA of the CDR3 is TGCGCCAGCAGCTTGGGTAGGGGAACCGGGGAGCTGTTTTTT. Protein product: CASSLGRGTGELFF.

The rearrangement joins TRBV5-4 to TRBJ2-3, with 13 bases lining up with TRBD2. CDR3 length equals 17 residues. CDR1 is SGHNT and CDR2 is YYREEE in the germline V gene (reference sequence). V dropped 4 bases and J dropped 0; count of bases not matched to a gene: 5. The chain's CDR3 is CASSVGLAGMSTDTQYF. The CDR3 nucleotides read TGTGCCAGCAGCGTGGGACTAGCGGGAATGAGCACAGATACGCAGTATTTT.

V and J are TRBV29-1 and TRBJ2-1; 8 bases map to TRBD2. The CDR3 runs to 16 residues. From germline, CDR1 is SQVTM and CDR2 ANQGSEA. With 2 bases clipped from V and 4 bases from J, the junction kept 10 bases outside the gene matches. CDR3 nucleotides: TGCAGCGTTGAAAGTGGACTAGCCCATCAATACAATGAGCAGTTCTTC. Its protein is CSVESGLAHQYNEQFF.

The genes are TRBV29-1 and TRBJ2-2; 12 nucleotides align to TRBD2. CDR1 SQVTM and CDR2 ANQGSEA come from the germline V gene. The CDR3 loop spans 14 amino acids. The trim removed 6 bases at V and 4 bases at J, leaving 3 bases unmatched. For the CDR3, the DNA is TGCAGCGTCCGACTAGCGGGAGTCACCGGGGAGCTGTTTTTT. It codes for CSVRLAGVTGELFF.